This TCR beta chain emerged from a study of regulatory T cells in long-lasting Graves disease (dated by TCRdb to about 2021). About the investigation overall: In the newly diagnosed Graves' disease group, patients had been taking antithyroid drugs for less than 3 months. Peripheral blood TCR sequencing and RNA sequencing compared persistent Graves' disease patients with newly diagnosed Graves' disease patients. The study was registered as a clinical trial and conducted in China. A total of 35 or so samples underwent TCR sequencing: around 13 from persistent and approximately 20 from newly diagnosed Graves' disease patients. Here is what the overall study found, with its caveats: Persistent disease showed preferential use of TRBV28, TRBJ1-2 and TRBJ2-5, whereas newly diagnosed disease favored TRBV20-1 and TRBJ2-1. Persistent patients shared more public clonotypes among themselves (around 2,500) than newly diagnosed patients did (more than 950). Persistent Graves' disease patients showed lower TCR Shannon entropy and fewer highly expanded clones than newly diagnosed patients, suggesting clonal expansion. Only peripheral blood was studied, because thyroid tissue, the primary lesion, was inaccessible. Only the TCR beta chain was sequenced and analyzed. The authors noted that the small sample size was a limitation that may lower accuracy.

The germline V gene gives CDR1 as KGHDR and CDR2 as SFDVKD. Reading from cysteine to phenylalanine, the CDR3 counts 13 amino acids. Only the CDR3 DNA is retained, 39 bases long and in frame from the first base. This clonotype was counted only a few times. This receptor's antigen is unknown. This clone may be a read error of a much larger clone one base away. Receptors were amplified or captured by multiplex PCR. TCRdb lists the instrument as Illumina HiSeq 4000. TCR beta libraries were built with iRepertoire HTBI primers and Arm-PCR amplification of CDR3 regions. Gel purification was performed on PCR products prior to sequencing. Under the source paper's analysis protocol: Gene usage analysis of CDR3 amino acid clonotypes used the 62 TRBV and more than 13 TRBJ segments found across samples. COPE and FqMerger were used to merge filtered high-quality paired reads into contigs. BLAST was used to align contigs to the IMGT TRBV, TRBD and TRBJ reference genes, and CDR3 was defined following IMGT. Clonotypes above 0.1% frequency were classified as highly expanded clones. Repertoire diversity was measured by Shannon entropy, and V-J evenness by the Gini coefficient. A clonotype was considered public if more than one individual shared it. Using fastp at Q25 and MiXCR, TCRdb reprocessed the public reads and kept productive beta chains. Rows are unified per CDR3 protein, each entry keeping the most common DNA and genes. The V and J calls shown here were made by TCRdb, not taken from the authors' results. Here the sample has fewer than 350,000 distinct CDR3 sequences; 18% occur a single time. The top ten clonotypes cover approximately 35% of the sample.

The time point label on this specimen signifies: newly diagnosed GD, antithyroid drugs for less than 3 months. RNA was extracted from PBMCs in TRIzol for both TCR sequencing and RNA sequencing. Graves' disease was diagnosed according to American Thyroid Association guidelines. Patients for the study were recruited at an endocrinology department in Xi'an, China. Each patient gave approximately 10 milliliters of peripheral blood, collected in an EDTA anticoagulant tube. PBMCs were isolated by Ficoll Paque Plus density gradient separation without further T cell sorting. An Agilent 2100 Bioanalyzer and agarose gel were used to check RNA quality, while a NanoDrop 2000 measured RNA concentration.

The TCR was taken from a female donor with Graves disease. The sequencing used peripheral blood mononuclear cells (PBMCs), collected at new diagnosis, from a patient treated with antithyroid drugs. The rearranged segments are TRBV24-1 and TRBJ2-1; no D segment can be confidently identified. The nucleotides are TGTACCACCGCAAGGCTAGGGCGAGGTGAGCAGTTCTTC. This translates into CTTARLGRGEQFF.